Below are 26 T cell receptor beta chains sequenced from a single sample in a study of spatial heterogeneity in lung cancer. Time point in this sample: sample taken at primary tumor resection. Frozen PBMC, nontumor lung or tumor provided whole RNA, which was sequenced unsorted. A single record per CDR3 protein comes from TCRdb applying MiXCR to the 5' RACE reads. The sample includes about 39,000 distinct CDR3 sequences, roughly 5.2% of them seen just once. Material: PBMCs, obtained at surgery. The origin of the receptors is a male donor with early-stage non-small cell lung cancer.

This clonotype was detected many times. The J gene is TRBJ2-1, the V gene TRBV14, with a tentative D call TRBD2 (5 bases). Germline loops: CDR1 SGHDN, CDR2 FVKESK. V shed 3 bases and J shed 4 bases, with 13 bases lying between them. This CDR3 is built from 15 residues. CDR3 sequence (DNA): TGTGCCAGCAGCCAGCTACGGGGTCCATACAATGAGCAGTTCTTC. Translation: CASSQLRGPYNEQFF. Based on the CDR3 plus reference TRBV14 and TRBJ2-1, the full variable domain is EAGVTQFPSHSVIEKGQTVTLRCDPISGHDNLYWYRRVMGKEIKFLLHFVKESKQDESGMPNNRFLAERTGGTYSTLKVQPAELEDSGVYFCASSQLRGPYNEQFFGPGTRLTVL.

This clonotype was counted many times. J is TRBJ2-1 and V is TRBV20-1; TRBD2 agrees at 9 bases. Germline CDR1 reads DFQATT; CDR2 reads SNEGSKA (reference sequence). V dropped 6 bases and J dropped 4; count of bases not matched to a gene: 13. This CDR3 has 16 amino acids. CDR3 sequence (DNA): TGCAGTGCCCAGTCCCCCAAGACTAGCGGTTACAATGAGCAGTTCTTC. It specifies CSAQSPKTSGYNEQFF.

Many counts were recorded for this clonotype. The V gene is TRBV9, the J gene TRBJ2-7; D is undetermined. Germline CDR1 is SGDLS and CDR2 is YYNGEE. This CDR3 has 13 residues. V lost 1 base to trimming and J lost 3 bases, with 8 bases between them. The CDR3 here is CASSVSAGYEQYF. The CDR3 bases are TGTGCCAGCAGCGTATCGGCAGGCTACGAGCAGTACTTC.

This clonotype showed up many times. This chain connects TRBV20-1 to TRBJ2-7, with 10 bases fitting TRBD2. CDR1 is DFQATT, CDR2 SNEGSKA, per germline (reference sequence). This CDR3 has 15 amino acids. With V trimmed by 2 bases and J by 4 bases, 8 bases remained unmatched. The CDR3 sequence: CSARPGVAGGYEQYF. In DNA form, the CDR3 reads TGCAGTGCTAGACCGGGGGTAGCGGGGGGTTACGAGCAGTACTTC.

This clonotype has just a few counts. The V call is TRBV4-2, the J call TRBJ1-2, with D unclear. The CDR3 length is 12 residues. Germline CDR1 reads LGHNA; CDR2 reads YNFKEQ. V was trimmed by 0 bases and J by 8 bases, leaving 7 bases between them. The chain's CDR3 is CASSQDMDGYTF. The CDR3 coding sequence is TGTGCCAGCAGCCAAGATATGGACGGCTACACCTTC.

This clonotype appeared many times. V is TRBV20-1 and J is TRBJ2-5, with D possibly being TRBD2 (6 bases). The V and J ends lost 3 bases and 2 bases respectively, with 10 bases between them. There are 13 residues in the CDR3. CDR1 and CDR2 from the germline V gene are DFQATT and SNEGSKA (reference sequence). CDR3 in DNA: TGCAGTGCTAGTTATGGGGGGCAAGAGACCCAGTACTTC. Amino acids: CSASYGGQETQYF.

This clonotype was counted at least ten times. The chain combines TRBV6-2 or TRBV6-3 with TRBJ1-5, with unresolved D. V was trimmed by 2 bases and J by 3 bases, leaving 5 bases between them. The CDR3 contains 13 residues. Per the germline V gene, CDR1 is MNHEY and CDR2 is SVGEGT. The CDR3 loop is CASSYSHNQPQHF. The CDR3 bases are TGTGCCAGCAGTTACAGTCACAATCAGCCCCAGCATTTT.

At least ten counts were recorded for this clonotype. The J gene is TRBJ1-5, the V gene TRBV6-2 or TRBV6-3, with 10 nucleotides matching TRBD1. V trimming: 0 bases; J trimming: 5 bases; junction bases outside the gene matches: 10. CDR3 length: 18 amino acids. Germline values: CDR1 MNHEY, CDR2 SVGEGT. In DNA form, the CDR3 reads TGTGCCAGCAGTTACTCCCGAGGGGACAGGGGACATTATCAGCCCCAGCATTTT. Translation: CASSYSRGDRGHYQPQHF.

The gene calls are TRBV7-2 and TRBJ1-1; a weak D match, TRBD1 (5 bases). Germline V CDR1 and CDR2: SGHTA, FQGNSA. The V and J ends lost 1 base and 5 bases respectively, with 14 bases between them. This CDR3 is 15 amino acids long. CDR3 DNA sequence: TGTGCCAGCAGCTTAGGGGGGTCCTCGGTTACTGAAGCTTTCTTT. It specifies CASSLGGSSVTEAFF.

The rearrangement joins TRBV7-8 to TRBJ1-1, with D perhaps TRBD1 (5 bases). Trimming shortened V by 3 bases and J by 1 base, and 9 bases separated the two germline ends. Germline V gene lookup returns CDR1 SGHVS and CDR2 FQNEAQ. CDR3 length equals 14 residues. The CDR3 coding sequence is TGTGCCAGCAGCTTTGCTACAGGGAACACTGAAGCTTTCTTT. Its translation is CASSFATGNTEAFF.

The gene calls are TRBV7-2 and TRBJ1-2, with D unclear. The CDR3 spans 14 residues. Germline CDR1 SGHTA, CDR2 FQGNSA. V lost 4 bases and J 8 bases, leaving 17 bases between the germline ends. The CDR3 DNA follows: TGTGCCAGCAGCTCAGAAGGCAGGCTCTTAGGCTACACCTTC. This encodes CASSSEGRLLGYTF.

In this sample, this clonotype turned up many times. This sequence joins TRBV7-2 and TRBJ1-5; tentatively, D is TRBD1 (5 bases). The germline CDR1 and CDR2 sequences are SGHTA and FQGNSA. This CDR3 is built from 16 residues. With 0 bases removed from V and 7 bases from J, the gap between germline ends came to 16 bases. CDR3 sequence reads: CASSLAGRDRGQPQHF. CDR3 nucleotide sequence: TGTGCCAGCAGCTTAGCAGGCAGGGATAGAGGGCAGCCCCAGCATTTT.

This clonotype was counted between two and nine times. The chain recombines TRBV2 with TRBJ2-7; TRBD1 is a possible D gene (6 bases). The germline V and J ends were trimmed by 11 bases and 2 bases, with 13 bases remaining between them. Germline CDR1 reads SNHLY; CDR2 reads FYNNEI. This CDR3 comprises 12 residues. The CDR3 sequence: CAAQDRPYEQYF. The CDR3 DNA reads TGTGCCGCCCAGGACAGACCCTACGAGCAGTACTTC. The complete variable domain, with remaining parts taken from reference TRBV2 and TRBJ2-7, reads EPEVTQTPSHQVTQMGQEVILRCVPISNHLYFYWYRQILGQKVEFLVSFYNNEISEKSEIFDDQFSVERPDGSNFTLKIRSTKLEDSAMYFCAAQDRPYEQYFGPGTRLTVT.

This clonotype was detected a few times. One end of the junction varies from germline; a read error may be responsible. CDR3 coding DNA: TGCAGTGCTAGAGAAATGAGGCAGGGAGAACACTTC. It specifies CSAREMRQGEHF. The V call is TRBV20-1, the J call TRBJ2-5, with D perhaps given as TRBD1 or TRBD2 (5 bases each). CDR3 size: 12 residues. Germline V gene data show CDR1 as DFQATT and CDR2 as SNEGSKA (reference sequence).

This clonotype was seen a few times. The chain couples TRBV15 to TRBJ1-1; the D gene is possibly TRBD1 (6 bases). V lost 5 bases and J 3 bases, leaving 13 bases between the germline ends. The CDR3 spans 14 residues. Germline CDR1 LNHNV, CDR2 YYDKDF (reference sequence). CDR3 in amino acids: CATSATTGHTEAFF. The CDR3 region has the DNA TGTGCCACCAGCGCAACGACAGGCCACACTGAAGCTTTCTTT.

The chain links TRBV19 to TRBJ2-5, with D hard to call. This CDR3 contains 13 residues. Germline V lookup: CDR1 LNHDA, CDR2 SQIVND (reference sequence). Trimming removed 1 base from V and 2 bases from J, with 5 bases in between. CDR3 coding DNA: TGTGCCAGTAGTATAGGGCCTCAAGAGACCCAGTACTTC. Residues: CASSIGPQETQYF.

This clonotype was picked up many times. The rearrangement uses TRBV15 and TRBJ2-6; D not certain. CDR3 length: 14 amino acids. From germline, CDR1 is LNHNV and CDR2 YYDKDF (reference sequence). The V end lost 0 bases, the J end lost 8 bases, and 8 bases lay between the germline ends. CDR3 residues: CATSRDLGSNVLTF. The DNA for the CDR3 is TGTGCCACCAGCAGAGATCTGGGCTCCAACGTCCTGACTTTC.

This clonotype was counted many times. The chain uses TRBV15 and TRBJ1-1, with unresolved D. V lost 0 bases and J lost 1, with 9 bases in between. Germline assignment: CDR1 LNHNV and CDR2 YYDKDF (reference sequence). The CDR3 is 15 amino acids. The CDR3 reads CATSRDRIANTEAFF. Here the CDR3 DNA reads TGTGCCACCAGCAGAGACAGGATAGCGAACACTGAAGCTTTCTTT.

This clonotype was picked up a small number of times. The V and J genes are TRBV5-6 and TRBJ2-5; possibly TRBD1 for D (5 bases). With 4 bases removed from V and 5 bases from J, the gap between germline ends came to 6 bases. The CDR3 spans 11 residues. Germline CDR1 reads SGHDT; CDR2 reads YYEEEE. The CDR3 here is CASSHRETQYF. The CDR3 nucleotides read TGTGCCAGCAGCCACAGGGAGACCCAGTACTTC.

About this clonotype itself: A much larger clone lies one base from this, so it may be a read error. Since no conserved phenylalanine or tryptophan closes the CDR3, a read error is the likely cause. The rearrangement uses TRBV19 and TRBJ1-6; perhaps TRBD1 as D (5 bases). V lost 6 bases, J lost 10 bases, and 22 bases lay in between. The CDR3 loop spans 16 amino acids. The germline V gene encodes CDR1 LNHDA and CDR2 SQIVND (reference sequence). CDR3 bases: TGTGCCAGTAGCCGGGACCTATCACGGCCGGGATCACCCCTCCACTAT. Protein: CASSRDLSRPGSPLHY.

This clonotype was observed a few times. The junction does not match germline at one end; this may be a read error. The genes are TRBV7-9 and TRBJ2-3; 11 bases map to TRBD2. Looked up from germline, CDR1 is SEHNR and CDR2 is FQNEAQ (reference sequence). The CDR3 runs to 15 residues. Here the CDR3 reads CASSTGLAATDMQYF. In nucleotides, the CDR3 is TGTGCCAGCAGCACGGGACTAGCGGCCACAGATATGCAGTATTTT. Full variable domain (outside the CDR3, taken from reference TRBV7-9 and TRBJ2-3): DTGVSQNPRHKITKRGQNVTFRCDPISEHNRLYWYRQTLGQGPEFLTYFQNEAQLEKSRLLSDRFSAERPKGSFSTLEIQRTEQGDSAMYLCASSTGLAATDMQYFGPGTRLTVL.

In this sample, this clonotype turned up many times. The V and J genes are TRBV19 and TRBJ1-2, with D perhaps TRBD1 (5 bases). The CDR3 spans 15 residues. Germline V gene lookup returns CDR1 LNHDA and CDR2 SQIVND (reference sequence). Trimming left V 6 bases short and J 4 bases short, with 18 bases between. The CDR3 coding sequence is TGTGCCAGTAGCCCCCAACCTGACAGTTCCTATGGCTACACCTTC. It specifies CASSPQPDSSYGYTF.

The rearrangement links TRBV7-8 to TRBJ2-3, with TRBD1 identical over 9 bases. V lost 1 base, J lost 0 bases, and 8 bases stayed unmatched. The length of the CDR3 is 18 residues. CDR1 and CDR2 (germline): SGHVS, FQNEAQ. This chain's CDR3 is CASSLVDRGASSTDTQYF. CDR3 bases: TGTGCCAGCAGCTTAGTTGACAGGGGGGCTTCTAGCACAGATACGCAGTATTTT.

This clonotype was detected a few times. The chain uses TRBV7-3 and TRBJ2-2; D unclear. V was clipped by 5 bases and J by 3 bases, with 4 bases between them. Germline CDR1 SGHTA, CDR2 FQGTGA. CDR3 size: 12 residues. The CDR3 region is CASSIHTGELFF. In DNA, the CDR3 is TGTGCCAGCAGCATTCACACCGGGGAGCTGTTTTTT. Full variable domain (remainder filled in from reference TRBV7-3 and TRBJ2-2): GAGVSQTPSNKVTEKGKYVELRCDPISGHTALYWYRQSLGQGPEFLIYFQGTGAADDSGLPNDRFFAVRPEGSVSTLKIQRTERGDSAVYLCASSIHTGELFFGEGSRLTVL.

This chain connects TRBV12-3 or TRBV12-4 to TRBJ1-2, with D unresolved. The CDR3 is 14 residues long. Deletions cut 5 bases from V and 1 base from J, with 11 bases between. CDR3 in amino acids: CASSPSRVNYGYTF. The CDR3 nucleotides are TGTGCCAGCAGTCCCAGTCGGGTTAACTATGGCTACACCTTC.

This clonotype appeared many times. The chain couples TRBV6-5 to TRBJ2-5; 7 nucleotides align to TRBD2. This CDR3 spans 13 amino acids. V was clipped by 5 bases and J by 5 bases; unmatched bases: 5. Germline CDR1 MNHEY, CDR2 SVGAGI. The CDR3 nucleotides are TGTGCCAGCAGTGGGGGGGGAGCGGAGACCCAGTACTTC. Translated, it gives CASSGGGAETQYF.